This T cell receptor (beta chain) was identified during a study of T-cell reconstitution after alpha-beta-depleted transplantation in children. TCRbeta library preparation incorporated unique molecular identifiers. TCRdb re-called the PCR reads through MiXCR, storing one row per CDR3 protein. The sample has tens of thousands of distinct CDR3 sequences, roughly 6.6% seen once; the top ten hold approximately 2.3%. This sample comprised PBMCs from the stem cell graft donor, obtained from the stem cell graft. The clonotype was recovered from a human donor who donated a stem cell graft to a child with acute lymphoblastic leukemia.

The CDR3 coding sequence is TGCAGTGCTCCGCATCTTAGACTAGCGGGAGGGCGGAACAATGAGCAGTTCTTC. This codes for CSAPHLRLAGGRNNEQFF. The chain combines TRBV20-1 with TRBJ2-1, with TRBD2 identical over 14 bases. After removal of 5 bases from V and 5 bases from J, the junction contained 14 bases not matched to a gene. CDR3 length: 18 residues. Germline CDR1 and CDR2: DFQATT and SNEGSKA (reference sequence).